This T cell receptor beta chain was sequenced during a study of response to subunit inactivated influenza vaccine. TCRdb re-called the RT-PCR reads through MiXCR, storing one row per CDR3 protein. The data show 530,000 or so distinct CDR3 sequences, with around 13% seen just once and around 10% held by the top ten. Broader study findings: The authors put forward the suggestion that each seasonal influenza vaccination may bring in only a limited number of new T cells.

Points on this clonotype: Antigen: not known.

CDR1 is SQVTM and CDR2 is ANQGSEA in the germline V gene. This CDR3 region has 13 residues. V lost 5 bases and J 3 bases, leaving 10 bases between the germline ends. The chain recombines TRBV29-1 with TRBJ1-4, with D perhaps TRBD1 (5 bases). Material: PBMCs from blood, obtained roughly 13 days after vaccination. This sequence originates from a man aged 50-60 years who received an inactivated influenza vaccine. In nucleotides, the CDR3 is TGCAGCGTTAGGAGGGGTGCTAATGAAAAACTGTTTTTT. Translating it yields CSVRRGANEKLFF.